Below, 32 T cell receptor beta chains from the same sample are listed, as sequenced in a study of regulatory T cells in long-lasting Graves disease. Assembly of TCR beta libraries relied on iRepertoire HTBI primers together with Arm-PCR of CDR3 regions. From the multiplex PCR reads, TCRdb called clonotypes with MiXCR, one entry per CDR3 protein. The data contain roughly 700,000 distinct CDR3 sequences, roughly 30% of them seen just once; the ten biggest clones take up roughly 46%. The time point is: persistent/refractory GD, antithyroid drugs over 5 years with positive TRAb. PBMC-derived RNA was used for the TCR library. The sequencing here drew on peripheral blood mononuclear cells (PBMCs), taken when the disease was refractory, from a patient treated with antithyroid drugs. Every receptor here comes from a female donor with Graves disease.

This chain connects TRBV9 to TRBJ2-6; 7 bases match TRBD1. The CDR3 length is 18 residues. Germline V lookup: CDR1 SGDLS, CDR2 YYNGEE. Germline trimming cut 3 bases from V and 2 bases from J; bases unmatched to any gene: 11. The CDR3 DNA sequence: TGTGCCAGCAGCGCCCAGGTACTTACAGGGGCTGGGGCCAACGTCCTGACTTTC. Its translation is CASSAQVLTGAGANVLTF.

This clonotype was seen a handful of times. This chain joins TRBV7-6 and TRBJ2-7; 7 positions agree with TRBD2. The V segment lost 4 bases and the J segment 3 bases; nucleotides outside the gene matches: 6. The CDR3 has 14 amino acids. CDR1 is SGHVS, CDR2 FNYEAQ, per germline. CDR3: CASSWLGGSYEQYF. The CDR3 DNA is TGTGCCAGCAGCTGGCTGGGCGGGAGCTACGAGCAGTACTTC.

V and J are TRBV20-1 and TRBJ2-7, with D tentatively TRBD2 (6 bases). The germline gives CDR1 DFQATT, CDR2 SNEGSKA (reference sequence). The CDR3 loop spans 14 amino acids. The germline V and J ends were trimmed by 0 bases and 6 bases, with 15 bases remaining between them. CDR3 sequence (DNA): TGCAGTGCTAGAGATTCGAGCGGGCGGGGCGAGCAGTACTTC. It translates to CSARDSSGRGEQYF.

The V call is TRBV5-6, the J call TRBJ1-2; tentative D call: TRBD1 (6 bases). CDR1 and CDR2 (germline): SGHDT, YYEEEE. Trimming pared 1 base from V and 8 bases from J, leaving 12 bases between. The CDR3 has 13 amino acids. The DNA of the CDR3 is TGTGCCAGCAGCTTGATGGCAGGGGACGGCTACACCTTC. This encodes CASSLMAGDGYTF.

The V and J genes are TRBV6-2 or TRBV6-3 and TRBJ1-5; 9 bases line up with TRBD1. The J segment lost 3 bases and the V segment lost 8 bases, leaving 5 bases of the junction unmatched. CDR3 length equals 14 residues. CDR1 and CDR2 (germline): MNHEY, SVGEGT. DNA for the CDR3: TGTGCCAGCCTCGACAGGGGGACCAATCAGCCCCAGCATTTT. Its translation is CASLDRGTNQPQHF.

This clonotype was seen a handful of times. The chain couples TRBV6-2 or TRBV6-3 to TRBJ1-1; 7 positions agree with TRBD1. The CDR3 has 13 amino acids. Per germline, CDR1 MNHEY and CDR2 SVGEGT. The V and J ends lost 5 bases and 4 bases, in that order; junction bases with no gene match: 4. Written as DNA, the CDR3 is TGTGCCAGCAGTGCAACAGGGGCCACTGAAGCTTTCTTT. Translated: CASSATGATEAFF.

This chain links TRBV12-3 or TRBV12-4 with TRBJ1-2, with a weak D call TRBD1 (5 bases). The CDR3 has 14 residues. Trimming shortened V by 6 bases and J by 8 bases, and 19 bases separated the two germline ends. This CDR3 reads CASSPYRGFGGYTF. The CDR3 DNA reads TGTGCCAGCAGCCCCTATCGGGGCTTTGGAGGCTACACCTTC.

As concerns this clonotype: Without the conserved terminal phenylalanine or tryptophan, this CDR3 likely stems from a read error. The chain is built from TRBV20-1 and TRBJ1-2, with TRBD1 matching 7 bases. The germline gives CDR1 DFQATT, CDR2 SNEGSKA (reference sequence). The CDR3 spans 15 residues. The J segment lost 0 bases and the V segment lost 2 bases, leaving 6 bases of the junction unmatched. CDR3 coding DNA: TGCAGTGCTAGACCGGACAGGCCTCCTAACTATGGCTACACCCTC. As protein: CSARPDRPPNYGYTL.

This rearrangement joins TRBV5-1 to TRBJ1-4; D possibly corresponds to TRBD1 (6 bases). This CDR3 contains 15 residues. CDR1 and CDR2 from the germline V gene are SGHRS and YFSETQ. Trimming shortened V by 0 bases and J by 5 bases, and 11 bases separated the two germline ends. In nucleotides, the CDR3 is TGCGCCAGCAGCTTGGAGGGGGGCCCCAATGAAAAACTGTTTTTT. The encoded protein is CASSLEGGPNEKLFF.

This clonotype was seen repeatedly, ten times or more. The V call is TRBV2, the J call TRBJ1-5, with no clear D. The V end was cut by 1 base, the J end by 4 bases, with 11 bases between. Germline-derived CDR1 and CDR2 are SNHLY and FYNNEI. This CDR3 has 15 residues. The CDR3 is CASSEDKGRNQPQHF. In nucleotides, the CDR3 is TGTGCCAGCAGTGAAGATAAGGGAAGGAATCAGCCCCAGCATTTT.

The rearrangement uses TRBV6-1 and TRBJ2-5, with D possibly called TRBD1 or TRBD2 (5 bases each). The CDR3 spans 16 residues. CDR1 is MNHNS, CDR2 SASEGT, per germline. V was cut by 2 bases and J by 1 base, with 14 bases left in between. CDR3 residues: CASSESWGNRQETQYF. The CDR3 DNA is TGTGCCAGCAGTGAATCTTGGGGGAATCGCCAAGAGACCCAGTACTTC.

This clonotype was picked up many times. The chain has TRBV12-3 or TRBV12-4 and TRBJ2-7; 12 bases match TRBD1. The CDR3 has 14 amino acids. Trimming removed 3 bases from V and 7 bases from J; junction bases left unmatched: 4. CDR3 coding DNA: TGTGCCAGCAGTTTTGGGGACAGGGGGCGAGAGCAGTACTTC. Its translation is CASSFGDRGREQYF.

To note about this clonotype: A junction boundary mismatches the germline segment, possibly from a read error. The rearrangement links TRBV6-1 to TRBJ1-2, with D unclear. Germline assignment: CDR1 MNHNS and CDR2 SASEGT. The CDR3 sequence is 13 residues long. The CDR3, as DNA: TGTGCCAGCAGTGAAGGTCGGCTGTATGGCCACACCTTC. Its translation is CASSEGRLYGHTF.

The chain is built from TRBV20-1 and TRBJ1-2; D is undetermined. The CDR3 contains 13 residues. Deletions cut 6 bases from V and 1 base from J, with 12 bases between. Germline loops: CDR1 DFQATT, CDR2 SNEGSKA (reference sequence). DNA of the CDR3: TGCAGTGCCATACACTACGTTAACTATGGCTACACCTTC. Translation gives CSAIHYVNYGYTF.

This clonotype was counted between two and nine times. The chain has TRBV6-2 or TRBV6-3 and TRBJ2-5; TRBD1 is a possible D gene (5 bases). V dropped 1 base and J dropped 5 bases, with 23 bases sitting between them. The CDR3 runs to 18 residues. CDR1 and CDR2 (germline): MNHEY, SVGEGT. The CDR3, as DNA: TGTGCCAGCAGTTACTTCCACCTCCGATCCAGGGCAGGGGAGACCCAGTACTTC. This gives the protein CASSYFHLRSRAGETQYF.

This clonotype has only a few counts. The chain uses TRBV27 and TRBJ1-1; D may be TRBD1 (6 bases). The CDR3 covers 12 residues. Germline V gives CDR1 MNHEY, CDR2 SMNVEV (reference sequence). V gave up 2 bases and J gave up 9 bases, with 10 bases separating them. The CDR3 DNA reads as TGTGCCAGCAGTTTAATTCAGGGGAAAGCTTTCTTT. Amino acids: CASSLIQGKAFF.

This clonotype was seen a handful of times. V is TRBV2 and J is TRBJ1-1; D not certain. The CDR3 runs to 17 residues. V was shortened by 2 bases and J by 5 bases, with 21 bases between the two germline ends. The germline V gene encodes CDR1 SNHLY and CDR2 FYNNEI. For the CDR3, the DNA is TGTGCCAGCAGTGAACCCTACTCCGGACTTCCCGGAACTGAAGCTTTCTTT. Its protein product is CASSEPYSGLPGTEAFF.

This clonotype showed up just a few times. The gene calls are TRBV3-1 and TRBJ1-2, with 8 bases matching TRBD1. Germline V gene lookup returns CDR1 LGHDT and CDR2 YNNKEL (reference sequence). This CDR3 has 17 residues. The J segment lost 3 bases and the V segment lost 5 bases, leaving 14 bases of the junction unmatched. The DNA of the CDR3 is TGTGCCAGCAGCGCCCGCCTTGTCAGACAGGGGTACTATGGCTACACCTTC. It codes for CASSARLVRQGYYGYTF.

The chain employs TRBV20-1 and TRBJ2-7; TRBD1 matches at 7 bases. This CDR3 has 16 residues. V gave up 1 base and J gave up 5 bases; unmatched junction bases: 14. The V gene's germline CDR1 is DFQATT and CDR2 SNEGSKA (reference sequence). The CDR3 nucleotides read TGCAGTGCTAGAGGGACAGTGACAGGGCCAAAAAACGAGCAGTACTTC. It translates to CSARGTVTGPKNEQYF.

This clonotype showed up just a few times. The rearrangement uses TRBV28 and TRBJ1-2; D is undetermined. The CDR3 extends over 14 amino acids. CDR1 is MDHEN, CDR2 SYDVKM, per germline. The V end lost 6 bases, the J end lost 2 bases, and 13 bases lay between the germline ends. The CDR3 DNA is TGTGCCAGCAGCTTGGTCGGGGAAAACTATGGCTACACCTTC. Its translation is CASSLVGENYGYTF.

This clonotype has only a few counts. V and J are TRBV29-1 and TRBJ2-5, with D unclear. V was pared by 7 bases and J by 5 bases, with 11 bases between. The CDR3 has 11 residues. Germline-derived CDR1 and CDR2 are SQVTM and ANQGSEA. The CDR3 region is CSADPAETQYF. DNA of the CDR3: TGCAGCGCGGACCCTGCGGAGACCCAGTACTTC.

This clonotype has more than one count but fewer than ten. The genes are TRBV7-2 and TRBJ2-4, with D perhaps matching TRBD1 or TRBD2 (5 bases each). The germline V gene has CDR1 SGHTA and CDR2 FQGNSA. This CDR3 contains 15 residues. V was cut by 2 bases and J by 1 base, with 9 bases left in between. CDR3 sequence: CASSLSWGAKNIQYF. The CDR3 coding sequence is TGTGCCAGCAGCTTATCTTGGGGGGCCAAAAACATTCAGTACTTC.

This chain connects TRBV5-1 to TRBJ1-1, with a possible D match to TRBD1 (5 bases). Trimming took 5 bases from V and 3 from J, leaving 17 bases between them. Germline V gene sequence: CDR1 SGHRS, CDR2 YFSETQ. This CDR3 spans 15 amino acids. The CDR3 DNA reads TGCGCCAGCAGACTGATCCGGGACCCCCACACTGAAGCTTTCTTT. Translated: CASRLIRDPHTEAFF. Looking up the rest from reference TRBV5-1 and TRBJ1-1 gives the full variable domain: KAGVTQTPRYLIKTRGQQVTLSCSPISGHRSVSWYQQTPGQGLQFLFEYFSETQRNKGNFPGRFSGRQFSNSRSEMNVSTLELGDSALYLCASRLIRDPHTEAFFGQGTRLTVV.

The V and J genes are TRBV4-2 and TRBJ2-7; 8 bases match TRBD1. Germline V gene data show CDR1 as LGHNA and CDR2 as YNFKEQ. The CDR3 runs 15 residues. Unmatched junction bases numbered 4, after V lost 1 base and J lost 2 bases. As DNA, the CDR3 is TGTGCCAGCAGCCAAGGGACAGGGAATACCTACGAGCAGTACTTC. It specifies CASSQGTGNTYEQYF.

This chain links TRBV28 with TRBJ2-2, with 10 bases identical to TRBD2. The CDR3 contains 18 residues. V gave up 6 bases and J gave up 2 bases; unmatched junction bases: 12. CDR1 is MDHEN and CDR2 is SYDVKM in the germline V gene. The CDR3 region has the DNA TGTGCCAGCAGCCACCCGGATCTAGCGGGAGAAAACACCGGGGAGCTGTTTTTT. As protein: CASSHPDLAGENTGELFF.

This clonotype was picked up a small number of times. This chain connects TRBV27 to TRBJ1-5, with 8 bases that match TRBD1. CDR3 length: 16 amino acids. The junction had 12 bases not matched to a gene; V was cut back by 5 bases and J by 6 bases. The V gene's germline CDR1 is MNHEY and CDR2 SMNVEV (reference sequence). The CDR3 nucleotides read TGTGCCAGCAGTCGGAGAATACAGGGGGGGGGTCAGCCCCAGCATTTT. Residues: CASSRRIQGGGQPQHF.

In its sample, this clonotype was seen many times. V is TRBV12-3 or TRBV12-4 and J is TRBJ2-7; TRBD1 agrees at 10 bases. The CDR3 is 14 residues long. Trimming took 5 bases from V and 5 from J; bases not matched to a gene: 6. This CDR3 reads CASSRQGATHEQYF. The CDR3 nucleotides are TGTGCCAGCAGTCGACAGGGGGCTACCCACGAGCAGTACTTC.

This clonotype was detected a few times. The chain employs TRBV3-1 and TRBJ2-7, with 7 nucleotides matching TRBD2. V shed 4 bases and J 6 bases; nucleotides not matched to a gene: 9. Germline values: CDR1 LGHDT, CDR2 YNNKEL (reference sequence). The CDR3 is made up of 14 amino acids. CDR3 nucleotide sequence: TGTGCCAGCAGCCTCACCCGGGAGGCTCTCGAGCAGTACTTC. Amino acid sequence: CASSLTREALEQYF.

For the CDR3, the DNA is TGTGCCAGCAGTTTATGGACCGGACTTATCTACGAGCAGTACTTC. Its protein is CASSLWTGLIYEQYF. The V and J genes are TRBV27 and TRBJ2-7; D perhaps matches TRBD2 (5 bases). The CDR3 has 15 residues. V shed 1 base and J shed 3 bases, with 13 bases lying between them. Germline CDR1 is MNHEY and CDR2 is SMNVEV (reference sequence).

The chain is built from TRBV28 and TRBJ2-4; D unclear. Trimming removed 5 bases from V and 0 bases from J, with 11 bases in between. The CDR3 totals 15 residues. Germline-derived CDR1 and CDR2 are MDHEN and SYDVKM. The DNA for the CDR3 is TGTGCCAGCAGTAACACTTTTCTAGCCAAAAACATTCAGTACTTC. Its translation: CASSNTFLAKNIQYF. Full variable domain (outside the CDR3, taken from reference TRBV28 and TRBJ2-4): DVKVTQSSRYLVKRTGEKVFLECVQDMDHENMFWYRQDPGLGLRLIYFSYDVKMKEKGDIPEGYSVSREKKERFSLILESASTNQTSMYLCASSNTFLAKNIQYFGAGTRLSVL.

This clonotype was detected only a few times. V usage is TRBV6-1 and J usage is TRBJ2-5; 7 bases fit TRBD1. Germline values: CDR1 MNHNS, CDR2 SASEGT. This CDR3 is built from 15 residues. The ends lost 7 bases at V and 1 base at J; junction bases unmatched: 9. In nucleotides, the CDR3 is TGTGCCAGCAAGATCGACAGGGCTTCCCAAGAGACCCAGTACTTC. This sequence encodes CASKIDRASQETQYF.

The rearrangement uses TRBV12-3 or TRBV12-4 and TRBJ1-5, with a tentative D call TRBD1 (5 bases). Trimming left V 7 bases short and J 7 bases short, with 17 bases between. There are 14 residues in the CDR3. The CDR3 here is CASTLGPPLQPQHF. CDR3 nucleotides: TGTGCCAGCACCCTGGGACCGCCATTGCAGCCCCAGCATTTT.